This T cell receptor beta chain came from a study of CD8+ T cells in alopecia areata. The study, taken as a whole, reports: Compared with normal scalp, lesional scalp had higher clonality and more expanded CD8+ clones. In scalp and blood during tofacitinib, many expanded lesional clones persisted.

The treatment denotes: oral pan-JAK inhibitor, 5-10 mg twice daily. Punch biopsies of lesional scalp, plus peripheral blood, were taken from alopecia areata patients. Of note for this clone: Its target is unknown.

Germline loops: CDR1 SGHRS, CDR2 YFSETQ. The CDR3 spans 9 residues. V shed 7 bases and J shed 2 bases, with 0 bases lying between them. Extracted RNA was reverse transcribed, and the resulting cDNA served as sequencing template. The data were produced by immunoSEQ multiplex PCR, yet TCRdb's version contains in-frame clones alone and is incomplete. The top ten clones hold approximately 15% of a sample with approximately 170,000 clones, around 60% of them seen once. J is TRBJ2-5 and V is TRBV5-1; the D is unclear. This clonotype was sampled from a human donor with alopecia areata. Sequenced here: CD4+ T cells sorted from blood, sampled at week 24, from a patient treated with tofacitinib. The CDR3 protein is CASQETQYF. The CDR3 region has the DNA TGCGCCAGCCAAGAGACCCAGTACTTC.